The clone carrying this T cell receptor (beta chain) was observed many times. Its cognate antigen is unknown. This entry belongs to a study of T-cell memory formation after mild COVID-19. Study-wide results and caveats: What remained unconfirmed was the SARS-CoV-2 specificity of second-wave clones peaking on day 37.

TCRdb called the 5' RACE reads again in MiXCR, with one record for every CDR3 protein. Of over 40,000 distinct CDR3 sequences in the sample, about 12% are singletons; the top ten hold around 24%. Source material: PBMCs or a T cell subset sorted from them (not recorded which). This TCR came from a man aged 18 to 35 who had mild COVID-19 (a few samples of this study predate the infection). Cell type and time point are not known.

The CDR3 reads CASSRGIGDTQYF. CDR3 in DNA: TGCGCCAGCAGCCGCGGGATTGGAGATACGCAGTATTTT. J is TRBJ2-3 and V is TRBV5-1; possible D gene TRBD2, 6 bases. The CDR3 is made up of 13 amino acids. Germline lookup yields CDR1 SGHRS and CDR2 YFSETQ. V lost 4 bases and J 5 bases, leaving 11 bases between the germline ends.